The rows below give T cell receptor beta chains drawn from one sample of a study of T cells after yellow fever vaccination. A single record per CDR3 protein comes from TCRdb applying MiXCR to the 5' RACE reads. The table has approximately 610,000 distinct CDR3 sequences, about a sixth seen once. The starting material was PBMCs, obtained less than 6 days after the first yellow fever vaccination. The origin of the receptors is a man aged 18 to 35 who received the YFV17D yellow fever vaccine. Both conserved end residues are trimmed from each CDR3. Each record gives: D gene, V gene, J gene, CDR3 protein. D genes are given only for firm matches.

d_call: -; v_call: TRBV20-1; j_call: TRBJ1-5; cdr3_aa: SAPPRTDQPQH
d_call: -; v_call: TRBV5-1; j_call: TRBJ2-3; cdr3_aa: ASSWYGLGTDTQY
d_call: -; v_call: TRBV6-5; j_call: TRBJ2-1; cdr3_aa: ASSFSNGVREQF
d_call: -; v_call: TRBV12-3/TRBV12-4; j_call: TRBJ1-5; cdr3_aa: ASSLGGPHQPQH
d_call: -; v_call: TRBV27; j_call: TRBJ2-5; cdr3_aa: ASRGVAETQY
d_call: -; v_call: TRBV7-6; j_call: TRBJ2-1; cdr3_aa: ASSPLTLLGHNEQF
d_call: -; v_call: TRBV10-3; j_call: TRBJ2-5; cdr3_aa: AISHEGAGRQETQY
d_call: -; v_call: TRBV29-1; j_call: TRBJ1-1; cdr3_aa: SVVWASVGEAF
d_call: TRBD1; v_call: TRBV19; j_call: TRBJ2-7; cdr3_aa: ASRKQGPSSYEQY
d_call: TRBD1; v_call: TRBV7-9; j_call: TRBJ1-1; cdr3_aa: ASSDIGTENTEAF
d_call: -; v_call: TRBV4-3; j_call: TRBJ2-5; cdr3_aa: ASSQEEAVGETQY
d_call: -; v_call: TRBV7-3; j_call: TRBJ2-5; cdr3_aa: ASSLFGGLGETQY
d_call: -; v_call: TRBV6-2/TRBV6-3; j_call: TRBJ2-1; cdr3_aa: AAMTSYNEQF
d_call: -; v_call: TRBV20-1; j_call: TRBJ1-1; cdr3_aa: SARVSPTEAF
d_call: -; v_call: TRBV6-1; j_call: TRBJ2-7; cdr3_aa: ASLPVTIRSYEQY
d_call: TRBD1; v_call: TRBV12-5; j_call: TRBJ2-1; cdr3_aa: ASGTGTHYNEQF
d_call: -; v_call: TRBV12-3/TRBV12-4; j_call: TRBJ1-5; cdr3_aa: ASRRTDNQPQH
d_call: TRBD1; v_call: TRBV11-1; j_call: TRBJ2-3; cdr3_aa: ASSARGRPDTQY
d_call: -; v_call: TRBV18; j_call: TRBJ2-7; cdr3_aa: ASSPEPSSYEQY
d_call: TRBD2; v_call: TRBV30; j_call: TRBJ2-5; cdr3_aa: AWPAEGLAVPTQY
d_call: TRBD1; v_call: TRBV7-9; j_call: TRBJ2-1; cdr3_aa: ASSLAWETHQDRAF
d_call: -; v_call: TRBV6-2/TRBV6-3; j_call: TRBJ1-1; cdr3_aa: ASEGAGGRTEAF
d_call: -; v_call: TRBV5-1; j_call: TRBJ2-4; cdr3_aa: ASSAINQNIQY
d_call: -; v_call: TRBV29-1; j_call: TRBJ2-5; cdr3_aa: SVDSSWETQY
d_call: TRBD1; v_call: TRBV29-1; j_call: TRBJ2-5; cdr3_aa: SVEFTGGAGETQY
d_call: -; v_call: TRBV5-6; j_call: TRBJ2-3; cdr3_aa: ASSLPRPLTSTDTQY
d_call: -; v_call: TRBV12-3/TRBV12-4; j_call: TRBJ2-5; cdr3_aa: ASSFWGDKTQY
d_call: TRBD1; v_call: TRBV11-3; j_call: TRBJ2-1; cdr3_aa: ASSPRQGINEQF
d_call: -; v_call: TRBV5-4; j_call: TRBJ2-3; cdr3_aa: ASSATRDTQY
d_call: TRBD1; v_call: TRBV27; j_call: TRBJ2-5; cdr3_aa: ASRTGYDRETQY
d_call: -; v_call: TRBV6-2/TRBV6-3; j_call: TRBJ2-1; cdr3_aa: ASSYNRGPYNEQF
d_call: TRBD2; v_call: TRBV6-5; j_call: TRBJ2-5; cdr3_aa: ASSSGLAGLETQY